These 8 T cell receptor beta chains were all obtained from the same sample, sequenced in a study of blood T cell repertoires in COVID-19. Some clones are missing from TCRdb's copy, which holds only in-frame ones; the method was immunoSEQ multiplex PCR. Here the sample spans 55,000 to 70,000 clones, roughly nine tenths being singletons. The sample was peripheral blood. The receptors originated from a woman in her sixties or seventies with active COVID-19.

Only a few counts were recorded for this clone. The CDR3 loop reads CASSPQNRLSSGNTIYF. The CDR3 coding sequence is TGCGCCAGCAGCCCACAAAACAGGCTTAGCTCTGGAAACACCATATATTTT. V and J are TRBV5-1 and TRBJ1-3; maybe TRBD1 (5 bases). Germline CDR1 is SGHRS and CDR2 is YFSETQ. V was pared by 4 bases and J by 0 bases, with 17 bases between. The CDR3 length is 17 residues.

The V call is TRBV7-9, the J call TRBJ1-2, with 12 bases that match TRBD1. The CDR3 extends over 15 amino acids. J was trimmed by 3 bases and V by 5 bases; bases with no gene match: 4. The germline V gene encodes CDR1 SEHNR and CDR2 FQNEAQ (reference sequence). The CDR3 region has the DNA TGTGCCAGCAGCCGAGGGACAGGGGGCGACTATGGCTACACCTTC. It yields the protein CASSRGTGGDYGYTF. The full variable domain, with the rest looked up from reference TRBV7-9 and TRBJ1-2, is DTGVSQNPRHKITKRGQNVTFRCDPISEHNRLYWYRQTLGQGPEFLTYFQNEAQLEKSRLLSDRFSAERPKGSFSTLEIQRTEQGDSAMYLCASSRGTGGDYGYTFGSGTRLTVV.

The CDR3 nucleotides are TGTGCCAGCAGCTTGGCGGCTAGCGGGACCTACGAGCAGTACTTC. This sequence encodes CASSLAASGTYEQYF. V and J are TRBV5-4 and TRBJ2-7; 9 nucleotides line up with TRBD2. Germline V lookup: CDR1 SGHNT, CDR2 YYREEE (reference sequence). V shed 0 bases and J 2 bases; nucleotides not matched to a gene: 3. The CDR3 consists of 15 residues.

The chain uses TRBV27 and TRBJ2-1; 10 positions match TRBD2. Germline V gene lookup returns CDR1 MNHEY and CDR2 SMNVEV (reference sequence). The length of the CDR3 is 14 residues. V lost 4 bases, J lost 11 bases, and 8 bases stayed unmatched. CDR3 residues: CASSSSGRAFKQFF. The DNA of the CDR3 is TGTGCCAGCAGTTCGAGCGGGAGGGCCTTTAAGCAGTTCTTC.

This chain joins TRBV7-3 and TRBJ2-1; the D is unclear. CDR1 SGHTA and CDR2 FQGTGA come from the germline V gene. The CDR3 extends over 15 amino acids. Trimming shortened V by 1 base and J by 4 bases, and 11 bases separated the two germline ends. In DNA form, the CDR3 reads TGTGCCAGCAGCTTAATTTCCTCGAGGTACAATGAGCAGTTCTTC. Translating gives CASSLISSRYNEQFF.

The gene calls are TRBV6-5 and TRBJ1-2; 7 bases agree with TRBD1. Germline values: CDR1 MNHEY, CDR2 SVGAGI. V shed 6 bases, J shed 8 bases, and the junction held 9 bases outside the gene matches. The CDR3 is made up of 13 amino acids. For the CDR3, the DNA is TGTGCCAGCAGCCCAAAGGGGGCGGGGGGCTACACCTTC. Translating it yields CASSPKGAGGYTF.

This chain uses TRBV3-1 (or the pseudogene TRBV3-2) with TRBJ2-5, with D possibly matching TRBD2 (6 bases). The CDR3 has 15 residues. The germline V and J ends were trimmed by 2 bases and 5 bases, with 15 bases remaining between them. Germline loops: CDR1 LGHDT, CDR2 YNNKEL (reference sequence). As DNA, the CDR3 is TGTGCCAGCAGCCAACGGCGACTAGAGGGTGAGACCCAGTACTTC. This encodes CASSQRRLEGETQYF.

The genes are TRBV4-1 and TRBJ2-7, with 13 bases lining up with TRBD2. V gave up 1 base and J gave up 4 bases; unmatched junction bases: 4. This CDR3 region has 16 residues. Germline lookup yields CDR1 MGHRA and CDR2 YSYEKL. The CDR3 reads CASSQGTSGSRYEQYF. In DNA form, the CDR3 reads TGCGCCAGCAGCCAAGGGACTAGCGGGAGTCGGTACGAGCAGTACTTC.